The T cell receptor (beta chain) described here comes from a study of cytomegalovirus exposure and HLA in healthy donors. This PCR relied on a set of 60 Vbeta primers and 13 Jbeta primers. TCRdb's table, derived via immunoSEQ multiplex PCR, lists solely in-frame clones and lacks some. The table records approximately 150,000 clones, around two thirds of them present only once. Germline assignment: CDR1 SQVTM and CDR2 ANQGSEA. This CDR3 is 14 amino acids long. V lost 5 bases, J lost 8 bases, and 19 bases lay in between. The sequencing input was PBMCs. The TCR comes from a male donor in good health and CMV-seronegative. The V and J genes are TRBV29-1 and TRBJ2-1, with a possible D match to TRBD1 (6 bases). The CDR3 DNA reads TGCAGCGTTCGGACCAGGGGTAGGTGGGATGAGCAGTTCTTC. It encodes CSVRTRGRWDEQFF.